This record concerns one T cell receptor beta chain sequence. This clonotype was observed at least ten times. Its target antigen remains unknown. Per-base quality was not reported, and no clone a single base away is much larger than it. The data were obtained in a study of neurological immune-mediated disorders (dated by TCRdb to about 2019). With regard to the full study: Using UMI-based sequencing, the study compared peripheral blood TCR-beta repertoires from patients with HTLV-I-associated myelopathy (HAM/TSP), patients with multiple sclerosis, and healthy controls. The 95 to 120 TCR-beta libraries included longitudinal samples, technical triplicates and paired sorted CD4+ and CD8+ T-cell subsets alongside PBMC samples. The cohort included 60 to 70 subjects: some 15 with HAM/TSP, about 34 with multiple sclerosis, and about 20 healthy controls. Results the study describes overall, beyond this receptor: Expanded clones from different subjects shared no identical CDR3 amino acid sequences, which suggests that TCR-beta repertoires were private in all groups. TCR clonal expansion was highest in HAM/TSP patients and lowest in MS patients, with MS patients falling below even healthy controls.

The junction carries 9 bases between V and J, which are trimmed by 4 bases and 8 bases respectively. The CDR3 sequence holds 12 residues, the cysteine and phenylalanine included. Left in the record is the CDR3 DNA by itself, 36 bases read in frame from the first base. CDR1 and CDR2 (LGHDT, YNNKEL) derive from the germline V gene (reference sequence). To synthesize cDNA, template-switch 5'RACE was performed with a primer carrying a 10-nucleotide random unique molecular identifier so that each TCR transcript was tagged. Every sequencing run yielded over 200 million TCR-beta sequences covering 15-18 subjects. Total RNA was extracted with the RNeasy kit. TCR-beta VDJ regions were amplified with primers for the TCR constant region and the 5'RACE anchor, using the KAPA Real-time Library Amplification kit. A first PCR added sample indexes and Illumina adaptors, after which a second PCR increased the library yield. The roughly 650 bp TCR product was size-selected on a 2% E-gel SizeSelection system after Ampure bead purification. Before pooling, libraries had their quality checked on a Bioanalyzer, their concentration measured with Qubit, and their quantity determined with the Kapa Library Quantification kit. An Illumina HiSeq 2500 sequenced the libraries paired-end 2 x 150 bp. To increase sequence diversity, roughly 24-32% phiX was spiked into each library pool. The authors processed their data as follows. Quality-filtered reads were processed with the UMI-based MiGEC pipeline, and over 90% of raw TCR sequences were removed by the MiGEC pipeline during error correction. VDJ genes were aligned to IMGT germline references, and each clonotype was defined by a unique CDR3 amino acid sequence together with V-J genes. Clonal expansion, Shannon diversity and CDR3 relatedness (CalcPairwiseDistances, ClusterSamples) were evaluated with VDJtools, and phylogenetic trees were built with CLCbio workbench. Expanded clones were defined as having at least 8 unique UMIs, based on coefficient-of-variation modelling across technical triplicates. TCRdb cleaned the public reads at Q25 with fastp, built clones with MiXCR and kept in-frame beta chains. For every CDR3 protein sequence, its rows merge into one entry that carries the most common genes and DNA. The V and J calls shown here were made by TCRdb, not taken from the authors' results. The table for this sample lists about 48,000 distinct CDR3 sequences; 9% to 12% of them were counted only once. Approximately 21% of the sample belongs to the ten largest clones.

Unsorted PBMC libraries were generated from 2 million PBMCs stored in RNAlater at -80 °C until RNA extraction. Peripheral blood was subjected to Ficoll-Hypaque density gradient centrifugation to isolate PBMCs, which were then cryopreserved in liquid nitrogen. The sample comprised PBMCs. The rearrangement joined TRBV3-1 to TRBJ1-5, with the D gene not confidently named. The receptor was isolated from a woman between 35 and 50 years old with HTLV-1-associated myelopathy (HAM/TSP). CDR3 sequence: CASSRLGEPQHF. The sequence in DNA is TGTGCCAGCAGCCGTTTGGGTGAGCCCCAGCATTTT. With all but the CDR3 taken from the reference TRBV3-1 and TRBJ1-5 genes, the full variable domain is: DTAVSQTPKYLVTQMGNDKSIKCEQNLGHDTMYWYKQDSKKFLKIMFSYNNKELIINETVPNRFSPKSPDKAHLNLHINSLELGDSAVYFCASSRLGEPQHFGDGTRLSIL.